The rows below give T cell receptor beta chains drawn from one sample of a study of control samples from healthy donors and cancer patients. Assay used: immunoSEQ multiplex PCR; TCRdb lists only in-frame clones, some missing. Of 170,000 or so clones in the sample, 94% were seen once. The sample consisted of blood. The receptors were sampled from a woman younger than 35 in good health. The CDR3 runs from the conserved cysteine through the conserved F or W. The D gene is left open where the match is weak.

D,length,V,CDR3
TRBD1,15,TRBV7-3,CASSSGGYLGNEAFF
NA,13,TRBV12-3/TRBV12-4,CASSLARGEKLFF
NA,16,TRBV7-9,CASSFRIAESTDTQYF
NA,14,TRBV11-3,CASSLDAGYTEAFF
NA,13,TRBV11-3,CASSYRTAAEAFF
TRBD1,14,TRBV27,CASWGQGRSYEQYF
NA,12,TRBV11-3,CASSLTTDTQYF
TRBD1,15,TRBV11-2,CASSSTGTESYGYTF
NA,14,TRBV11-2,CASSPVRVGNIQYF
NA,14,TRBV24-1,CATSDPSTAQPQHF
TRBD1,13,TRBV25-1,CASSSGGLEKLFF
NA,13,TRBV12-3/TRBV12-4,CASSVYSGNTIYF
NA,13,TRBV2,CASSVDGNYGYTF
NA,13,TRBV10-3,CAIRLGMNTEAFF
NA,12,TRBV9,CASSVEGGELFF
NA,16,TRBV7-2,CASSFGGSGGTDTQYF
TRBD1,15,TRBV7-6,CASSLRRAGGEKLFF
NA,14,TRBV5-5,CASSLDISNTEAFF
NA,16,TRBV9,CASSVAASSSNYGYTF
NA,18,TRBV4-1,CASSRGMIPSSYNSPLHF
TRBD2,14,TRBV27,CATSGGETYNEQFF
NA,15,TRBV5-6,CASSERGTGHQPQHF
NA,12,TRBV11-3,CASSSGSGELFF
NA,17,TRBV18,CASSPPLPGARAGELFF
TRBD2,16,TRBV14,CASSQGAGGTYNEQFF
TRBD1,15,TRBV6-4,CASSDPIGGDQPQHF
NA,16,TRBV11-2,CASSSPGRLRGETQYF
NA,13,TRBV25-1,CASSLGVDQPQHF
TRBD1,16,TRBV5-6,CASTSVQGPRENIQYF
NA,16,TRBV11-2,CASSLGPIGQRQPQHF
NA,14,TRBV2,CASSFEVIRSPLHF
NA,12,TRBV12-5,CASGLVLQPQHF
NA,13,TRBV24-1,CATSDSTRYEQFF
TRBD1,13,TRBV19,CASSIRGRAEAFF
TRBD1,13,TRBV6-6,CASSIGGEEKLFF
TRBD1,13,TRBV6-5,CASRGTGGNTIYF
NA,13,TRBV7-6,CASQRGVGNTIYF
TRBD2,16,TRBV5-1,CASSRIAGGVGETQYF
NA,13,TRBV28,CASSRPGRYEQYF
TRBD1,16,TRBV28,CASSLLRDRGYEKLFF
TRBD1,13,TRBV12-3/TRBV12-4,CASSLAQGVEQYF
NA,14,TRBV9,CASSAGRLGYEQYF
TRBD1,14,TRBV7-9,CASSLEDRYNEQFF
NA,14,TRBV7-9,CASSLAGAKNEQYF
NA,14,TRBV7-2,CASSWRMGGRGYTF
NA,11,TRBV19,CATSRAGELFF
NA,12,TRBV29-1,CSVERWQETQYF
NA,15,TRBV28,CASSLNRAPREKLFF
NA,13,TRBV18,CASSPDGSYGYTF
NA,13,TRBV19,CASSIRKNTEAFF
TRBD1,15,TRBV5-1,CASSLTGGNTGELFF
TRBD2,12,TRBV7-9,CASSPGGNEQYF
NA,14,TRBV29-1,CSVGNPVSGNTIYF